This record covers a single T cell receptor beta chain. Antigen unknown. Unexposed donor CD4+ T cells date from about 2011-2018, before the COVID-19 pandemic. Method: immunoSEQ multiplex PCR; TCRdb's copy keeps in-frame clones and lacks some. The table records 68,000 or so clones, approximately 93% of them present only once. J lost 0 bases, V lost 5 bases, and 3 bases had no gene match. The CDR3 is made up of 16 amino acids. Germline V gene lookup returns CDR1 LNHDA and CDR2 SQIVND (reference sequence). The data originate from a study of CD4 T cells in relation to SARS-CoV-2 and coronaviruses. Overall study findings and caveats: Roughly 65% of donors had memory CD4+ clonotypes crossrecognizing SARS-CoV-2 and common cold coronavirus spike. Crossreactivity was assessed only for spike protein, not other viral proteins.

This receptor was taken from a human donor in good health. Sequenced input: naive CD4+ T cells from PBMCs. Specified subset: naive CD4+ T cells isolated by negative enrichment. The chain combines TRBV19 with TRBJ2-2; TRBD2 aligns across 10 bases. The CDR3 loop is CASSVGLAANTGELFF. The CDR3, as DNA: TGTGCCAGTAGTGTCGGACTAGCGGCGAACACCGGGGAGCTGTTTTTT.